The 30 T cell receptor beta chains below were found in one sample sequenced in a study of CD8 T cells in ankylosing spondylitis. TCRdb reprocessed the 5' RACE reads with MiXCR, giving one entry per CDR3 protein. This sample has more than 150,000 distinct CDR3 sequences, with roughly 18% found just once. Sequencing was performed on blood, either unsorted or a sorted T cell fraction (not recorded which). The receptors come from a male donor aged 5 to 30 with ankylosing spondylitis or in good health (not recorded which).

This clonotype occurred many times. V and J are TRBV5-1 and TRBJ2-7; 8 bases are a match to TRBD2. The CDR3 has 15 amino acids. The germline CDR1 and CDR2 sequences are SGHRS and YFSETQ. V was clipped by 4 bases and J by 3 bases; unmatched bases: 9. The CDR3 nucleotides read TGCGCCAGCAGCGGGGCTATAGCGGGATACTACGAGCAGTACTTC. Its translation is CASSGAIAGYYEQYF.

At least ten counts were recorded for this clonotype. The V call is TRBV4-3, the J call TRBJ2-7; D remains ambiguous. Germline V CDR1 and CDR2: LGHNA, YSLEER. There are 13 residues in the CDR3. Between the trimmed V and J ends, which lost 4 bases and 5 bases, there was a span of 12 bases. CDR3 bases: TGCGCCAGCAGCCCGAGCTCGTGGGACGAGCAGTACTTC. Translated, it gives CASSPSSWDEQYF.

The chain recombines TRBV6-1 with TRBJ1-1; D unresolved. V shed 2 bases and J shed 0 bases, with 4 bases lying between them. The germline gives CDR1 MNHNS, CDR2 SASEGT. The CDR3 loop spans 13 amino acids. In nucleotides, the CDR3 is TGTGCCAGCAGTGAAACCTTGAACACTGAAGCTTTCTTT. Translation gives CASSETLNTEAFF.

This clonotype was detected ten times or more. J is TRBJ2-3 and V is TRBV20-1; 8 bases agree with TRBD2. Germline CDR1 reads DFQATT; CDR2 reads SNEGSKA (reference sequence). This CDR3 spans 16 amino acids. The J segment lost 2 bases and the V segment lost 0 bases, leaving 7 bases of the junction unmatched. The CDR3 DNA sequence: TGCAGTGCTAGAGATCGAGTAGCGGGGTTCACAGATACGCAGTATTTT. The encoded protein is CSARDRVAGFTDTQYF.

The gene calls are TRBV20-1 and TRBJ2-1; D is undetermined. Germline values: CDR1 DFQATT, CDR2 SNEGSKA (reference sequence). The V end was cut by 4 bases, the J end by 2 bases, with 12 bases between. This CDR3 has 14 amino acids. The CDR3 sequence is CSAMTPKTYNEQFF. CDR3 bases: TGCAGTGCTATGACACCGAAAACCTACAATGAGCAGTTCTTC.

This clonotype has at least ten counts. The chain uses TRBV6-2 or TRBV6-3 and TRBJ2-7; 7 nucleotides agree with TRBD2. The CDR3 extends over 13 amino acids. Per germline, CDR1 MNHEY and CDR2 SVGEGT. The J segment lost 4 bases and the V segment lost 5 bases, leaving 5 bases of the junction unmatched. The CDR3, as DNA: TGTGCCAGCAGTCTCCTAGCGGAGTACGAGCAGTACGTC. Amino acid sequence: CASSLLAEYEQYV.

J is TRBJ2-7 and V is TRBV11-2, with D possibly TRBD2 on 6 matching bases. Germline-derived CDR1 and CDR2 are SGHAT and FQNNGV. V was cut by 5 bases and J by 0 bases, with 14 bases left in between. The length of the CDR3 is 15 residues. The CDR3 coding sequence is TGTGCCAGCAGCCCGGGACTCTTCAGCTCCTACGAGCAGTACGTC. It specifies CASSPGLFSSYEQYV.

This clonotype appeared many times. The chain carries TRBV6-2 or TRBV6-3 and TRBJ2-7, with 9 positions matching TRBD1. V shed 7 bases, J shed 4 bases, and the junction held 8 bases outside the gene matches. Looked up from germline, CDR1 is MNHEY and CDR2 is SVGEGT. The CDR3 runs 14 residues. DNA for the CDR3: TGTGCCAGCAATATGGGACAGGGACGGTACGAGCAGTACTTC. Translating it yields CASNMGQGRYEQYF.

This clonotype was seen at least ten times. This rearrangement joins TRBV14 to TRBJ1-1; TRBD1 matches at 9 bases. The CDR3 runs to 15 residues. Germline assignment: CDR1 SGHDN and CDR2 FVKESK. The junction had 8 bases not matched to a gene; V was cut back by 2 bases and J by 7 bases. The chain's CDR3 is CASSQLGTGLFEAFF. CDR3 nucleotide sequence: TGTGCCAGCAGCCAACTTGGGACAGGGTTATTTGAAGCTTTCTTT.

In this sample, this clonotype turned up many times. This chain connects TRBV20-1 to TRBJ2-1, with D possibly being TRBD2 (5 bases). V was trimmed by 0 bases and J by 1 base, leaving 13 bases between them. This CDR3 region has 16 residues. Germline-derived CDR1 and CDR2 are DFQATT and SNEGSKA (reference sequence). The CDR3 nucleotides read TGCAGTGCTAGAGATCTTGTGCGGGCGTCCTACAATGAGCAGTTCTTC. Amino acids: CSARDLVRASYNEQFF.

V usage is TRBV6-2 or TRBV6-3 and J usage is TRBJ2-7, with 9 bases matching TRBD2. This CDR3 is built from 15 residues. After removal of 0 bases from V and 6 bases from J, the junction contained 6 bases not matched to a gene. Germline V gene lookup returns CDR1 MNHEY and CDR2 SVGEGT. The CDR3 here is CASSYSASGNLEQYF. CDR3 DNA sequence: TGTGCCAGCAGTTACTCGGCTAGCGGGAATCTCGAGCAGTACTTC.

This clonotype was detected many times. The chain combines TRBV9 with TRBJ2-2; D may be TRBD1 or TRBD2 (5 bases each). With 5 bases removed from V and 3 bases from J, the gap between germline ends came to 11 bases. Looked up from germline, CDR1 is SGDLS and CDR2 is YYNGEE. CDR3 length: 14 amino acids. The CDR3 DNA reads TGTGCCAGCAGGGATGGGACGCACACCGGGGAGCTGTTTTTT. Its protein is CASRDGTHTGELFF.

This clonotype showed up many times. This chain links TRBV5-1 with TRBJ2-1; the match to TRBD1 covers 8 bases. The germline gives CDR1 SGHRS, CDR2 YFSETQ. The ends lost 4 bases at V and 5 bases at J; junction bases unmatched: 5. There are 14 residues in the CDR3. The CDR3: CASSPGQGNNEQFF. Written as DNA, the CDR3 is TGCGCCAGCAGCCCCGGACAGGGCAACAATGAGCAGTTCTTC.

This clonotype was recorded at least ten times. This rearrangement joins TRBV5-5 to TRBJ1-6, with D perhaps matching TRBD1 (5 bases). The CDR3 sequence is 14 residues long. In germline, CDR1 is SGHKS, CDR2 YYEKEE (reference sequence). With 0 bases removed from V and 10 bases from J, the gap between germline ends came to 11 bases. The CDR3 nucleotides are TGTGCCAGCAGCTTGGTTCCAGGGACGTCACCCCTCCACTTT. Its translation is CASSLVPGTSPLHF.

This clonotype was seen many times. The CDR3 bases are TGCGCCAGCAGCTTGGGTGTTGCAGGGGCCCTTAATGAGCAGTTCTTC. Its protein is CASSLGVAGALNEQFF. The rearrangement links TRBV5-1 to TRBJ2-1, with D maybe TRBD1 (6 bases). Per germline, CDR1 SGHRS and CDR2 YFSETQ. Trimming took off 0 bases at V and 7 bases at J, with 17 bases between the two ends. The CDR3 extends over 16 amino acids.

V usage is TRBV7-6 and J usage is TRBJ2-1; no clear D gene. The germline gives CDR1 SGHVS, CDR2 FNYEAQ. The CDR3 is 16 amino acids. The germline V and J ends were trimmed by 2 bases and 5 bases, with 16 bases remaining between them. The CDR3 region is CASSLNWEVLNNEQFF. CDR3 bases: TGTGCCAGCAGCTTAAACTGGGAAGTGTTAAACAATGAGCAGTTCTTC.

This clonotype showed up many times. This sequence joins TRBV29-1 and TRBJ2-3; D uncertain. Germline V CDR1 and CDR2: SQVTM, ANQGSEA. Trimming shortened V by 6 bases and J by 2 bases, and 12 bases separated the two germline ends. The CDR3 contains 13 residues. The CDR3 is CSVGWGATDTQYF. The DNA of the CDR3 is TGCAGCGTGGGTTGGGGTGCCACAGATACGCAGTATTTT.

This clonotype was counted many times. This chain joins TRBV5-6 and TRBJ2-1; TRBD1 aligns across 9 bases. Germline V gives CDR1 SGHDT, CDR2 YYEEEE. The CDR3 is made up of 18 amino acids. With V trimmed by 1 base and J by 2 bases, 10 bases remained unmatched. CDR3 sequence: CASSLPNIRTGAYNEQFF. CDR3 in DNA: TGTGCCAGCAGCTTGCCCAATATTCGGACAGGGGCCTACAATGAGCAGTTCTTC.

This clonotype was found many times. The chain joins TRBV20-1 to TRBJ2-5; 7 bases are a match to TRBD1. There are 13 residues in the CDR3. The trim removed 2 bases at V and 5 bases at J, leaving 5 bases unmatched. The germline gives CDR1 DFQATT, CDR2 SNEGSKA (reference sequence). CDR3 region: CSARRQGGETQYF. For the CDR3, the DNA is TGCAGTGCTAGAAGACAGGGTGGGGAGACCCAGTACTTC.

The chain links TRBV12-3 or TRBV12-4 to TRBJ2-5, with TRBD1 identical over 7 bases. The V gene end was trimmed by 5 bases and the J gene end by 5 bases; junction bases not matched to a gene: 8. The CDR3 runs to 14 residues. The CDR3 loop is CASSLTGERETQYF. In DNA, the CDR3 is TGTGCCAGCAGTCTCACAGGGGAGAGGGAGACCCAGTACTTC.

This clonotype was seen at least ten times. The rearrangement uses TRBV27 and TRBJ1-4, with no clear D. The CDR3 totals 13 residues. Germline values: CDR1 MNHEY, CDR2 SMNVEV (reference sequence). Trimming stripped 3 bases from V and 8 bases from J, with 10 bases between. The CDR3 is CASSFGSREKLFF. As DNA, the CDR3 is TGTGCCAGCAGTTTTGGCTCCCGGGAAAAACTGTTTTTT. Supplemented by reference TRBV27 and TRBJ1-4, the full variable domain reads EAQVTQNPRYLITVTGKKLTVTCSQNMNHEYMSWYRQDPGLGLRQIYYSMNVEVTDKGDVPEGYKVSRKEKRNFPLILESPSPNQTSLYFCASSFGSREKLFFGSGTQLSVL.

The chain couples TRBV4-3 to TRBJ2-7; no clear D gene. The germline V gene has CDR1 LGHNA and CDR2 YSLEER. With 4 bases removed from V and 3 bases from J, the gap between germline ends came to 10 bases. This CDR3 comprises 13 residues. The CDR3 DNA reads as TGCGCCAGCAGCCCTACGACCAACTACGAGCAGTACTTC. This encodes CASSPTTNYEQYF.

This clonotype was seen many times. V is TRBV7-9 and J is TRBJ2-2; no reliable D call. The CDR3 runs 14 residues. Trimming left V 5 bases short and J 1 base short, with 8 bases between. CDR1 is SEHNR, CDR2 FQNEAQ, per germline (reference sequence). The chain's CDR3 is CASSETRNTGELFF. In DNA, the CDR3 is TGTGCCAGCAGCGAAACCCGGAACACCGGGGAGCTGTTTTTT.

This clonotype occurred many times. This chain links TRBV12-3 or TRBV12-4 with TRBJ2-2, with D tentatively TRBD2 (5 bases). The CDR3 totals 15 residues. V was trimmed by 2 bases and J by 5 bases, leaving 12 bases between them. The CDR3 DNA follows: TGTGCCAGCAGTTTAAACGGCGGGTTAACCGGGGAGCTGTTTTTT. As protein: CASSLNGGLTGELFF.

This clonotype was recorded at least ten times. V usage is TRBV15 and J usage is TRBJ2-2; possible D gene TRBD1, 6 bases. The V gene lost 0 bases and the J gene lost 5 bases, with 7 bases spanning the gap. The CDR3 runs to 14 residues. Per the germline V gene, CDR1 is LNHNV and CDR2 is YYDKDF (reference sequence). The CDR3 coding sequence is TGTGCCACCAGCAGAGACCAGGGGACCGGGGAGCTGTTTTTT. It is translated as CATSRDQGTGELFF.

This clonotype was detected ten times or more. The chain has TRBV30 and TRBJ2-1, with 9 bases identical to TRBD2. In germline, CDR1 is GTSNPN, CDR2 SVGIG (reference sequence). The V segment lost 0 bases and the J segment 3 bases; nucleotides outside the gene matches: 6. The CDR3 is 16 amino acids. The CDR3 DNA reads TGTGCCTGGAGTGTACGCGGACTAGCGAGCTACAATGAGCAGTTCTTC. Amino acid sequence: CAWSVRGLASYNEQFF. The full variable domain, its missing parts supplied by reference TRBV30 and TRBJ2-1, is SQTIHQWPATLVQPVGSPLSLECTVEGTSNPNLYWYRQAAGRGLQLLFYSVGIGQISSEVPQNLSASRPQDRQFILSSKKLLLSDSGFYLCAWSVRGLASYNEQFFGPGTRLTVL.

The chain has TRBV5-6 and TRBJ2-7; D not certain. The CDR3 contains 13 residues. CDR1 and CDR2 (germline): SGHDT, YYEEEE. Trimming left V 0 bases short and J 3 bases short, with 7 bases between. CDR3 sequence: CASSLGQNYEQYF. For the CDR3, the DNA is TGTGCCAGCAGCTTGGGACAAAACTACGAGCAGTACTTC. Full variable domain (rest looked up from reference TRBV5-6 and TRBJ2-7): DAGVTQSPTHLIKTRGQQVTLRCSPKSGHDTVSWYQQALGQGPQFIFQYYEEEERQRGNFPDRFSGHQFPNYSSELNVNALLLGDSALYLCASSLGQNYEQYFGPGTRLTVT.

This clonotype was seen ten or more times. The CDR3 nucleotides are TGTGCCACCAGTGGAAGAGGAGGGGAAGTAGGAGAGACCCAGTACTTC. Amino acid sequence: CATSGRGGEVGETQYF. This rearrangement joins TRBV24-1 to TRBJ2-5; tentatively, D is TRBD2 (6 bases). Germline-derived CDR1 and CDR2 are KGHDR and SFDVKD. The CDR3 contains 16 residues. V shed 5 bases and J shed 4 bases, with 19 bases lying between them.

There are many counts of this clonotype. The J gene is TRBJ2-5, the V gene TRBV18; D not resolved. Trimming removed 3 bases at V and 3 bases at J, with 5 bases between. The CDR3 sequence is 12 residues long. Germline V gene data show CDR1 as KGHSH and CDR2 as LQKENI. The CDR3 reads CASSPAEETQYF. In nucleotides, the CDR3 is TGTGCCAGCTCACCTGCTGAAGAGACCCAGTACTTC.

This clonotype was seen many times. The chain couples TRBV20-1 to TRBJ2-1, with D perhaps TRBD2 (6 bases). This CDR3 contains 16 residues. Germline lookup yields CDR1 DFQATT and CDR2 SNEGSKA (reference sequence). V lost 3 bases and J 4 bases, leaving 19 bases between the germline ends. The CDR3 region has the DNA TGCAGTGCTAGTGAGACGGGAGCCGTGGGGTACAATGAGCAGTTCTTC. Its protein product is CSASETGAVGYNEQFF.